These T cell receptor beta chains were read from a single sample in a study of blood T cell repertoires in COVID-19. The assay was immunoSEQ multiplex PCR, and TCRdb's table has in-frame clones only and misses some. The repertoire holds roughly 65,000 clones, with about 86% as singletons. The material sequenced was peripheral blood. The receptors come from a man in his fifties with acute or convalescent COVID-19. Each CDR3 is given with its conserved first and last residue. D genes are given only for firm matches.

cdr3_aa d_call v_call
CASSRSSVNEQFF . TRBV11-3
CASRGHRERQFF . TRBV25-1
CASDTEAYNEQFF . TRBV2
CASSYSPAGANQPQHF . TRBV6-5
CASSPSLNDYGYTF . TRBV19
CASSLRDKNTEAFF . TRBV4-1
CASSQEALAGGNNEQFF TRBD2 TRBV4-2
CASGPQDSKETQYF . TRBV12-5
CATSPRQVDQPQHF . TRBV15
CASSPRQGMGYTF TRBD1 TRBV11-2
CASSDARAPGREKLFF . TRBV6-1
CSASREVNTEAFF . TRBV20-1
CASSGQVETEVNSNQPQHF . TRBV6-4
CASSSRVGGYESSPLHF TRBD1 TRBV11-3
CASSSNRGGGYTF TRBD1 TRBV27
CASSLAGWETQYF . TRBV27
CASSVTDSYEQYF . TRBV9
CASSLWPVDGYTF . TRBV27
CASSRTSGGRPVETQYF TRBD2 TRBV9
CATSRDWQKNQPQHF . TRBV15
CASQPDRGLGETQYF TRBD1 TRBV30
CASSRTSLETQYF TRBD2 TRBV12-3/TRBV12-4
CASSSYGTGGKAEAFF TRBD1 TRBV7-9
CASSLGQGGEKLFF TRBD1 TRBV28
CASSSQGAANSPLHF TRBD1 TRBV11-2
CASSLLQGRTGNVQYF TRBD1 TRBV5-1
CASSMGQGYSPLHF TRBD1 TRBV11-3
CASSLPGTGYEQYF TRBD1 TRBV11-3
CASSHSVGDYDEKLFF . TRBV5-1
CSVPVVNEQFF . TRBV29-1
CASRVTGTGELFF . TRBV6-5
CAIAGASGTDTQYF . TRBV10-3